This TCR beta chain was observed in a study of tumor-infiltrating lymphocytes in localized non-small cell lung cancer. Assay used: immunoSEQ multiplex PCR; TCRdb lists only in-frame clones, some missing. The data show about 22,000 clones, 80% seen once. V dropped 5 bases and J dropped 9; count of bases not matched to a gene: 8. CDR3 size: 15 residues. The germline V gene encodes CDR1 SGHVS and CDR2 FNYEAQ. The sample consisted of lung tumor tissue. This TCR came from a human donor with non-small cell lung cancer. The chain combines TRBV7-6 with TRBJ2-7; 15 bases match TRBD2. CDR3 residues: CASSPWTSGREVQYF. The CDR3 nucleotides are TGTGCCAGCAGCCCCTGGACTAGCGGGAGGGAAGTGCAGTACTTC.